The 24 T cell receptor beta chains below come from one sample, sequenced in a study of blood T cell repertoires in COVID-19. Measured with immunoSEQ multiplex PCR; TCRdb has only the in-frame clones, and not every one. The table includes some 100,000 clones, about 82% detected once. Material for sequencing was peripheral blood. These receptors all stem from a man aged 50-60 years with active or convalescent COVID-19.

This rearrangement joins TRBV3-1 (or the pseudogene TRBV3-2) to TRBJ2-2; no clear D. The CDR3 runs to 12 residues. Deletions cut 4 bases from V and 2 bases from J, with 2 bases between. Germline CDR1 LGHDT, CDR2 YNNKEL (reference sequence). The DNA of the CDR3 is TGTGCCAGCAGCCTAAACACCGGGGAGCTGTTTTTT. This sequence encodes CASSLNTGELFF.

This clone was counted many times. This chain joins TRBV5-1 and TRBJ2-2, with D possibly matching TRBD1 (6 bases). The CDR3 spans 15 residues. Trimming stripped 4 bases from V and 4 bases from J, with 14 bases between. Germline V CDR1 and CDR2: SGHRS, YFSETQ. The CDR3 nucleotides read TGCGCCAGCAGCCCACCGACAGGAGGCACCGGGGAGCTGTTTTTT. Protein product: CASSPPTGGTGELFF.

The rearrangement uses TRBV5-6 and TRBJ1-5; D perhaps matches TRBD1 (5 bases). The germline gives CDR1 SGHDT, CDR2 YYEEEE. CDR3 length: 15 residues. V was cut by 1 base and J by 3 bases, with 11 bases left in between. The CDR3 DNA reads TGTGCCAGCAGCTTGTTTGGGGGGTACAATCAGCCCCAGCATTTT. The encoded protein is CASSLFGGYNQPQHF.

This clone was counted a single time. The V and J genes are TRBV18 and TRBJ2-1; TRBD2 agrees at 7 bases. The CDR3 extends over 15 amino acids. Looked up from germline, CDR1 is KGHSH and CDR2 is LQKENI. Losses at the gene ends were 3 bases for V and 6 bases for J; bases not matched to a gene: 8. CDR3 sequence reads: CASSPDMGGINEQFF. The DNA of the CDR3 is TGTGCCAGCTCACCTGACATGGGGGGGATCAATGAGCAGTTCTTC.

V usage is TRBV5-6 and J usage is TRBJ1-1; 7 bases align to TRBD1. The CDR3 contains 16 residues. The V and J ends lost 2 bases and 3 bases, in that order; junction bases with no gene match: 10. CDR1 is SGHDT, CDR2 YYEEEE, per germline. The CDR3 protein is CASSFFGTAGDTEAFF. For the CDR3, the DNA is TGTGCCAGCAGCTTTTTTGGGACAGCCGGGGACACTGAAGCTTTCTTT.

This clone was counted a single time. The chain has TRBV30 and TRBJ1-2; TRBD1 might be the D (5 bases). Per germline, CDR1 GTSNPN and CDR2 SVGIG (reference sequence). This CDR3 comprises 12 residues. Trimming pared 0 bases from V and 8 bases from J, leaving 10 bases between. The CDR3 DNA sequence: TGTGCCTGGAGTGTACTGCGGGGCGGCTACACCTTC. Translating gives CAWSVLRGGYTF.

The V gene is TRBV18, the J gene TRBJ2-7, with 7 positions matching TRBD1. Per germline, CDR1 KGHSH and CDR2 LQKENI. The junction had 19 bases not matched to a gene; V was cut back by 4 bases and J by 1 base. The CDR3 has 19 residues. In nucleotides, the CDR3 is TGTGCCAGCTCACTATTTGACAGGGCAATACCCGTAGGGTCCTACGAGCAGTACTTC. Translating it yields CASSLFDRAIPVGSYEQYF.

There are a few counts of this clone. The rearrangement links TRBV30 to TRBJ1-5; a possible D gene is TRBD1 (6 bases). Germline CDR1 reads GTSNPN; CDR2 reads SVGIG (reference sequence). The CDR3 is 14 residues long. Trimming pared 0 bases from V and 6 bases from J, leaving 12 bases between. The CDR3: CAWSVSGGRQPQHF. CDR3 DNA sequence: TGTGCCTGGAGTGTAAGTGGGGGCCGTCAGCCCCAGCATTTT.

The chain uses TRBV28 and TRBJ2-2; 8 bases are shared with TRBD1. Trimming cost V 6 bases and J 0 bases; bases outside gene matches: 0. Germline CDR1 reads MDHEN; CDR2 reads SYDVKM. This CDR3 has 14 amino acids. The CDR3 DNA follows: TGTGCCAGCAGGACAGGGGCGAACACCGGGGAGCTGTTTTTT. It yields the protein CASRTGANTGELFF.

The chain employs TRBV6-4 and TRBJ2-2; no firm D call. The CDR3 consists of 13 residues. Trimming stripped 6 bases from V and 5 bases from J, with 10 bases between. Germline CDR1 MRHNA, CDR2 SNTAGT. For the CDR3, the DNA is TGTGCCAGCAGACCCGAGGCAACCGGGGAGCTGTTTTTT. Its protein product is CASRPEATGELFF.

The table lists this clone with a few counts. The chain is built from TRBV7-8 and TRBJ1-5, with TRBD1 as a possible D gene (6 bases). The CDR3 totals 15 residues. V was clipped by 2 bases and J by 9 bases, with 17 bases between them. Germline assignment: CDR1 SGHVS and CDR2 FQNEAQ. CDR3: CASSLFLTGGRPQHF. Here the CDR3 DNA reads TGTGCCAGCAGCTTATTTTTGACAGGCGGTCGGCCCCAGCATTTT.

The V gene is TRBV4-2, the J gene TRBJ2-1; 9 positions match TRBD2. The germline gives CDR1 LGHNA, CDR2 YNFKEQ. V was pared by 1 base and J by 4 bases, with 11 bases of the junction left unmatched. CDR3 size: 18 residues. The CDR3 DNA follows: TGTGCCAGCAGCCAAGGAACGCTAGCGGGAAGCCTTTACAATGAGCAGTTCTTC. This encodes CASSQGTLAGSLYNEQFF.

This sequence joins TRBV11-2 and TRBJ2-3, with D tentatively TRBD2 (6 bases). Trimming took off 5 bases at V and 2 bases at J, with 14 bases between the two ends. CDR3 length equals 15 residues. Germline lookup yields CDR1 SGHAT and CDR2 FQNNGV. CDR3 loop: CASSRLLATTDTQYF. CDR3 coding DNA: TGTGCCAGCAGCCGTCTACTAGCTACCACAGATACGCAGTATTTT.

The CDR3 region has the DNA TGTGCCAGCAGCTTAGCGGGGGGCAACTCTGGAAACACCATATATTTT. It is translated as CASSLAGGNSGNTIYF. The chain combines TRBV11-3 with TRBJ1-3, with D tentatively TRBD1 (6 bases). Germline V gene data show CDR1 as SGHNT and CDR2 as YENEEA. V gave up 1 base and J gave up 0 bases, with 10 bases separating them. The CDR3 is made up of 16 amino acids.

The gene calls are TRBV2 and TRBJ2-5, with D possibly being TRBD2 (6 bases). Germline-derived CDR1 and CDR2 are SNHLY and FYNNEI. The CDR3 is 12 amino acids. V was pared by 8 bases and J by 2 bases, with 9 bases between. CDR3 sequence reads: CASGRRQETQYF. The CDR3 nucleotides are TGTGCCAGCGGGAGGCGGCAAGAGACCCAGTACTTC.

The CDR3 nucleotides read TGTGCCAGCAGCTTGGACGGGACTAGCGGCACAGATACGCAGTATTTT. Amino acids: CASSLDGTSGTDTQYF. The J gene is TRBJ2-3, the V gene TRBV5-8, with 10 bases matching TRBD2. The CDR3 loop spans 16 amino acids. V lost 0 bases to trimming and J lost 1 base; unmatched junction nucleotides: 2. Germline V gene lookup returns CDR1 SGHTS and CDR2 YDEGEE.

The V gene is TRBV30, the J gene TRBJ1-2; the match to TRBD1 covers 9 bases. J lost 8 bases, V lost 0 bases, and 4 bases had no gene match. The CDR3 spans 13 residues. Germline V gives CDR1 GTSNPN, CDR2 SVGIG (reference sequence). The CDR3 region has the DNA TGTGCCTGGAGTGTACGTGGGACAGGGGGCTACACCTTC. This gives the protein CAWSVRGTGGYTF.

V and J are TRBV5-1 and TRBJ2-7, with a possible D match to TRBD2 (6 bases). Trimming removed 4 bases from V and 5 bases from J, with 19 bases in between. The CDR3 has 15 amino acids. Germline-derived CDR1 and CDR2 are SGHRS and YFSETQ. CDR3: CASSLGTAEGHEQYF. As DNA, the CDR3 is TGCGCCAGCAGCCTGGGGACGGCGGAGGGTCACGAGCAGTACTTC.

The rearrangement joins TRBV10-3 to TRBJ2-7; 7 bases map to TRBD1. The J segment lost 6 bases and the V segment lost 2 bases, leaving 10 bases of the junction unmatched. The CDR3 loop spans 15 amino acids. Germline loops: CDR1 ENHRY, CDR2 SYGVKD. The CDR3 is CAISETSPGGSEQYF. CDR3 DNA sequence: TGTGCCATCAGTGAGACTAGTCCAGGGGGTTCCGAGCAGTACTTC.

This sequence joins TRBV11-2 and TRBJ2-1, with D unclear. This CDR3 has 13 residues. V was pared by 3 bases and J by 10 bases, with 13 bases between. Germline CDR1 is SGHAT and CDR2 is FQNNGV. CDR3 bases: TGTGCCAGCAGCTTGCCCTCGGGTCCCGAGCAGTTCTTC. This translates into CASSLPSGPEQFF.

The rearrangement uses TRBV11-2 and TRBJ2-7; weak D call: TRBD1 (5 bases). V was shortened by 1 base and J by 6 bases, with 16 bases between the two germline ends. CDR3 size: 15 residues. The germline gives CDR1 SGHAT, CDR2 FQNNGV. The CDR3 loop is CASSLGWQGMAEQYF. DNA for the CDR3: TGTGCCAGCAGCTTAGGTTGGCAGGGCATGGCCGAGCAGTACTTC. Drawing the rest from reference TRBV11-2 and TRBJ2-7, the complete variable domain is EAGVAQSPRYKIIEKRQSVAFWCNPISGHATLYWYQQILGQGPKLLIQFQNNGVVDDSQLPKDRFSAERLKGVDSTLKIQPAKLEDSAVYLCASSLGWQGMAEQYFGPGTRLTVT.

V usage is TRBV30 and J usage is TRBJ1-2; D is perhaps TRBD1 (6 bases). Germline V lookup: CDR1 GTSNPN, CDR2 SVGIG (reference sequence). The V and J ends lost 1 base and 4 bases respectively, with 19 bases between them. CDR3 length: 16 amino acids. The CDR3 sequence is CAWSDLWAGVAYGYTF. The CDR3 bases are TGTGCCTGGAGTGACCTTTGGGCAGGGGTCGCCTATGGCTACACCTTC.

The chain recombines TRBV6-5 with TRBJ2-7; TRBD1 is a possible D gene (5 bases). The V and J ends lost 3 bases and 1 base respectively, with 16 bases between them. The V gene's germline CDR1 is MNHEY and CDR2 SVGAGI. The CDR3 totals 16 residues. The CDR3 DNA is TGTGCCAGCAGTTATTCAGGCAGGGAAGGTTCCTACGAGCAGTACTTC. It encodes CASSYSGREGSYEQYF.

The genes are TRBV7-9 and TRBJ2-3; a possible D gene is TRBD1 (5 bases). Germline loops: CDR1 SEHNR, CDR2 FQNEAQ (reference sequence). V gave up 0 bases and J gave up 8 bases, with 6 bases separating them. This CDR3 has 12 residues. The CDR3 spells CASSLAQGTQYF. Here the CDR3 DNA reads TGTGCCAGCAGCTTAGCGCAGGGTACGCAGTATTTT.